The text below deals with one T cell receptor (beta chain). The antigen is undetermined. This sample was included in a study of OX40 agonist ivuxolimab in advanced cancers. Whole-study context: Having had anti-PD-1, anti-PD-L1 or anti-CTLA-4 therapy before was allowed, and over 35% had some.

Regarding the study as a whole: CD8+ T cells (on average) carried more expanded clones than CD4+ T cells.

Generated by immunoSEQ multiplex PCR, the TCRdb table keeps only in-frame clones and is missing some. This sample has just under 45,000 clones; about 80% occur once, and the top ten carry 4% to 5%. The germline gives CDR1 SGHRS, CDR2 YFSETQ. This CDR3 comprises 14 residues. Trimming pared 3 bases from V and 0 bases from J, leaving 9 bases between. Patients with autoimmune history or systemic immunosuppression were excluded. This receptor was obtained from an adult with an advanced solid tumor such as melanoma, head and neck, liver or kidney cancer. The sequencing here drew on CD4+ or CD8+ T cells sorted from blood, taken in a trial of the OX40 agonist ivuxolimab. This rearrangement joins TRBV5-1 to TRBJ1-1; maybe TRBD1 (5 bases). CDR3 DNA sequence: TGCGCCAGCAGCTCGGGGCCCATGAACACTGAAGCTTTCTTT. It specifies CASSSGPMNTEAFF.